This entry concerns a single T cell receptor beta chain. These data belong to a study of blood T cell repertoires in COVID-19. TCRdb keeps only in-frame clones here, not all; method: immunoSEQ multiplex PCR. Found here are more than 40,000 clones, more than 75% of them singletons; the top ten hold 16%. From germline, CDR1 is SQVTM and CDR2 ANQGSEA. The CDR3 runs to 11 residues. V lost 8 bases, J lost 0 bases, and 7 bases lay in between. J is TRBJ1-2 and V is TRBV29-1; D is ambiguous. The sequence was obtained from a man aged 60-69 years with active or convalescent COVID-19. Sequenced: peripheral blood. Here the CDR3 DNA reads TGCAGCTATAGAACTAACTATGGCTACACCTTC. Its translation: CSYRTNYGYTF.